These 3 T cell receptor beta chains were all obtained from the same sample, sequenced in a study of breast tumors, draining lymph nodes, adjacent tissues. Breast cancer patients provided tissue from their axillary draining lymph nodes. TCRdb ran MiXCR on the multiplex PCR reads and lists one entry per CDR3 protein. This repertoire shows over 250,000 distinct CDR3 sequences, 30% found once; its top ten account for 1.1%. The sequenced sample consisted of axillary lymph node tissue. The receptors stem from a female donor with breast cancer. Some clones in this sample may be carry-over from other donors' samples.

This clonotype was detected ten times or more. The V call is TRBV20-1, the J call TRBJ1-3; D not certain. Trimming left V 3 bases short and J 0 bases short, with 9 bases between. In germline, CDR1 is DFQATT, CDR2 SNEGSKA (reference sequence). The CDR3 runs to 14 residues. The CDR3 is CSASRRTSGNTIYF. The CDR3 bases are TGCAGTGCTAGCAGACGGACCTCTGGAAACACCATATATTTT.

This clonotype has at least ten counts. This rearrangement joins TRBV2 to TRBJ2-7; 8 nucleotides align to TRBD2. The CDR3 is 15 amino acids. J gave up 0 bases and V 3 bases, and 4 bases lay outside the gene matches. The germline gives CDR1 SNHLY, CDR2 FYNNEI. The CDR3 reads CASSDAAGVSYEQYF. In DNA form, the CDR3 reads TGTGCCAGCAGTGATGCAGCGGGAGTCTCCTACGAGCAGTACTTC.

This clonotype occurred many times. The chain links TRBV29-1 to TRBJ2-2, with 10 bases aligning to TRBD2. Trimming removed 7 bases from V and 5 bases from J; junction bases left unmatched: 4. The CDR3 loop spans 13 amino acids. Germline V gene data show CDR1 as SQVTM and CDR2 as ANQGSEA. The CDR3 region is CSGMTSGTGELFF. Written as DNA, the CDR3 is TGCAGCGGGATGACTAGCGGGACCGGGGAGCTGTTTTTT.